Below, one T cell receptor (beta chain) is given with its context. The sample originates from a study of T cell responses to AZD1222 COVID-19 vaccine. Profiling relied on immunoSEQ multiplex PCR, and the TCRdb table lists in-frame clones only, not all of them. The sample lists some 100,000 clones, roughly 87% occurring once. The CDR3 runs 14 residues. The V gene's germline CDR1 is MNHEY and CDR2 SMNVEV (reference sequence). V was clipped by 2 bases and J by 5 bases, with 12 bases between them. Material: peripheral blood, obtained on day 0 of AZD1222 vaccination. The V and J genes are TRBV27 and TRBJ1-2; TRBD1 might be the D (5 bases). This sequence was found in an adult in good health. The CDR3 protein is CASSLRGTQYGYTF. The CDR3 nucleotides read TGTGCCAGCAGTTTAAGGGGTACACAGTATGGCTACACCTTC.